Here is one TCR beta chain with its context. This clonotype was seen a few times. Its binding antigen is unknown. Base qualities are missing; no much larger clone stands one base away. The CDR3 goes from the cysteine to the phenylalanine over 15 residues. The only DNA kept is the CDR3, 45 bases in frame from the first base. For CDR1 and CDR2, the germline V gene lists SGHRS and YFSETQ. V lost 4 bases and J lost 4 bases, and the count of bases not matched to a germline gene is 8. The sample is drawn from a study of T-cell reconstitution after alpha-beta-depleted transplantation in children (dated by TCRdb to about 2016). Study-wide context: The study quantitatively tracked T-cell immune reconstitution after TCRalphabeta/CD19-depleted allogeneic hematopoietic cell transplantation in children using TCR repertoire profiling. On the study overall, not on this receptor specifically: Hyperexpanded clone frequencies declined over subsequent months; after one year, T-cell counts and TCRbeta diversity were mostly attributed to newly produced T cells. In some patients, high TCRbeta diversity at day 60 was attributed to recipient T cells and intrathymic progenitors that had survived conditioning. The apparently early alphabetaT-cell count recovery about two months after transplant was reportedly dependent on only several hundred rapidly expanded clones derived from non-depleted graft cells.

Sample treatment or condition, as interpreted from the label and publication: allogeneic hematopoietic cell transplantation with graft depleted of TCRalphabeta T cells and CD19 B cells. The transplant recipients were children given TCRalphabeta/CD19-depleted allogeneic hematopoietic cell grafts. The library was made by PCR. TCRdb lists the instrument as Illumina HiSeq 2500. To normalize quantification of the TCRbeta repertoire, the TCR libraries were built with molecular barcoding that relied on unique molecular identifiers. In-frame beta chains were kept once TCRdb had trimmed the public reads at Q25 with fastp and called clones with MiXCR. CDR3 protein duplicates are merged, each entry listing the most common genes and DNA. The sample includes 750,000 to 950,000 distinct CDR3 sequences, with roughly 16% observed a single time. The top ten constitute under 6% of the sample.

Here the chain combines TRBV5-1 and TRBJ2-1; the junction holds 7 bases that match TRBD2. The origin of this receptor is a male patient younger than 18 who had a stem cell transplant for acute lymphoblastic leukemia, so the T cells may come from the graft donor. Source: PBMCs, mostly from graft donor cells, taken 360 days after TCRalphabeta/CD19-depleted stem cell transplant. CDR3 region: CASSLLARAYNEQFF. The DNA is TGCGCCAGCAGCCTACTAGCGCGCGCATACAATGAGCAGTTCTTC.